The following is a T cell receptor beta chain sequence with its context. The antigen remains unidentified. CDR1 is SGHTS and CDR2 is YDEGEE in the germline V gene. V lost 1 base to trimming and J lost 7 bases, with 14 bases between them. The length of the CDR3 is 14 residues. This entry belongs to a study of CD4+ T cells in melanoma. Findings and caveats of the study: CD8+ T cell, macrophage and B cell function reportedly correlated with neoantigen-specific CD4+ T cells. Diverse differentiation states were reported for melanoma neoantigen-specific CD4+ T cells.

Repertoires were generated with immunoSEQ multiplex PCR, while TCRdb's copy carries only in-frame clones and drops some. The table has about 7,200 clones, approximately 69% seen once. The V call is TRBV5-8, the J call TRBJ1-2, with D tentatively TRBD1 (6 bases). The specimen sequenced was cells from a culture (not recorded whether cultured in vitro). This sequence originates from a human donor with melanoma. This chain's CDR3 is CASSLRQGIGGYTF. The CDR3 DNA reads TGTGCCAGCAGCTTGAGGCAGGGGATCGGTGGCTACACCTTC.